This TCR beta chain comes out of a study of CXCR4 blockade with PD-1 therapy in pancreatic cancer. Points from the study as a whole: Convergent selection by common tumor antigens was suggested by nucleotide rearrangement counts.

The V and J ends lost 2 bases and 0 bases, in that order; junction bases with no gene match: 11. The CDR3 consists of 20 residues. Germline assignment: CDR1 LNHNV and CDR2 YYDKDF (reference sequence). Details on this clone: Its antigen remains unidentified.

Clones were read by immunoSEQ multiplex PCR, and TCRdb kept only the in-frame ones, dropping some. The data contain nearly 6,000 clones, 35% of them singletons. The sample was tumor tissue. The source of this sequence is a human donor with pancreatic ductal adenocarcinoma. This chain joins TRBV15 and TRBJ2-6, with 9 positions matching TRBD1. The CDR3 DNA sequence: TGTGCCACCAGCAGACTAGGACAGGGGACGTCCACCTCTGGGGCCAACGTCCTGACTTTC. Translation: CATSRLGQGTSTSGANVLTF.